This T cell receptor beta chain was retrieved from a study of blood T cell repertoires in COVID-19. Study in general: The United States, Italy and Spain provided the acute and convalescent COVID-19 samples.

Those enrolled in Seattle joined during active infection and were followed longitudinally afterward. Trimming removed 0 bases at V and 2 bases at J, with 15 bases between. The CDR3 contains 17 residues. Germline CDR1 SGDLS, CDR2 YYNGEE. Sequenced by immunoSEQ multiplex PCR; TCRdb stores in-frame clones only, minus some. The table records roughly 150,000 clones, about 85% of them present only once. This clone was picked up a small number of times. J is TRBJ1-3 and V is TRBV9; D is perhaps TRBD1 (6 bases). This sequence was found in a woman between 50 and 59 years old with COVID-19, enrolled during active disease. Sequenced input: peripheral blood. CDR3 DNA: TGTGCCAGCAGCGTAGGGGCAGGGGAGCTTACTGGAAACACCATATATTTT. It specifies CASSVGAGELTGNTIYF.